These 29 T cell receptor beta chains were sequenced from one sample in a study of T-cell memory formation after mild COVID-19. TCRdb ran MiXCR on the 5' RACE reads and lists one entry per CDR3 protein. This table holds around 310,000 distinct CDR3 sequences, less than 25% found once. The sequenced sample consisted of PBMCs or a T cell subset sorted from them (not recorded which). Receptors were obtained from a man aged 18-30 years who had mild COVID-19 (a few samples of this study predate the infection). Cell type and time point are not known.

The rearrangement uses TRBV7-9 and TRBJ1-2; 8 bases are a match to TRBD1. The germline V gene encodes CDR1 SEHNR and CDR2 FQNEAQ (reference sequence). CDR3 length: 15 residues. V was clipped by 5 bases and J by 9 bases; unmatched bases: 14. CDR3 residues: CASSRTPGTGGRYTF. The CDR3 DNA sequence: TGTGCCAGCAGCCGCACCCCCGGGACAGGAGGTCGCTACACCTTC.

This clonotype was observed a few times. The chain carries TRBV7-2 and TRBJ2-3, with 9 bases identical to TRBD2. The V and J ends lost 1 base and 4 bases, in that order; junction bases with no gene match: 9. The CDR3 runs 17 residues. Germline V lookup: CDR1 SGHTA, CDR2 FQGNSA. In nucleotides, the CDR3 is TGTGCCAGCAGCTTAGGTCGGCTAGCGGGGAACTCAGATACGCAGTATTTT. Encoded protein: CASSLGRLAGNSDTQYF.

This clonotype showed up just a few times. V is TRBV4-1 and J is TRBJ2-7; the D is unclear. Trimming stripped 0 bases from V and 3 bases from J, with 6 bases between. CDR3 length: 13 amino acids. Germline values: CDR1 MGHRA, CDR2 YSYEKL. DNA for the CDR3: TGCGCCAGCAGCCAAGACAGCTTCTACGAGCAGTACTTC. The encoded protein is CASSQDSFYEQYF.

The rearrangement uses TRBV12-3 or TRBV12-4 and TRBJ1-6; D unclear. V lost 7 bases and J lost 1, with 8 bases in between. The CDR3 has 14 residues. The CDR3, as DNA: TGTGCCAGCAACATTAGGTCCTATAATTCACCCCTCCACTTT. Amino acid sequence: CASNIRSYNSPLHF.

This sequence joins TRBV5-1 and TRBJ2-5; 7 nucleotides align to TRBD2. J gave up 4 bases and V 7 bases, and 13 bases lay outside the gene matches. The germline V gene has CDR1 SGHRS and CDR2 YFSETQ. CDR3 length: 15 amino acids. CDR3 loop: CASSSRPGGAETQYF. In DNA, the CDR3 is TGCGCCAGCTCCTCCCGTCCGGGGGGAGCAGAGACCCAGTACTTC.

V usage is TRBV28 and J usage is TRBJ2-1; 8 bases are shared with TRBD1. The length of the CDR3 is 14 residues. V was clipped by 4 bases and J by 7 bases; unmatched bases: 6. Germline loops: CDR1 MDHEN, CDR2 SYDVKM. The CDR3 loop is CASSSGQVKNEQFF. CDR3 DNA: TGTGCCAGCAGTTCGGGACAGGTCAAAAATGAGCAGTTCTTC.

This clonotype was counted a few times. The chain couples TRBV29-1 to TRBJ1-2; no clear D gene. The CDR3 runs to 13 residues. V gave up 4 bases and J gave up 4 bases, with 13 bases separating them. Per germline, CDR1 SQVTM and CDR2 ANQGSEA. Here the CDR3 DNA reads TGCAGCGTTGTGAGCGGGAGGAGCTATGGCTACACCTTC. Translation: CSVVSGRSYGYTF.

V and J are TRBV5-1 and TRBJ2-7; 11 positions match TRBD2. The V segment lost 4 bases and the J segment 5 bases; nucleotides outside the gene matches: 11. The CDR3 is 16 amino acids. CDR1 and CDR2 from the germline V gene are SGHRS and YFSETQ. The CDR3 coding sequence is TGCGCCAGCAGCGTGACCCAACTAGCGGGGGCAGACGAGCAGTACTTC. Protein sequence: CASSVTQLAGADEQYF.

The V call is TRBV19, the J call TRBJ2-3; no clear D gene. In germline, CDR1 is LNHDA, CDR2 SQIVND (reference sequence). Trimming took off 4 bases at V and 4 bases at J, with 15 bases between the two ends. The CDR3 spans 15 residues. This CDR3 reads CASSKMLEVADTQYF. CDR3 nucleotide sequence: TGTGCCAGTAGTAAGATGCTAGAAGTGGCAGATACGCAGTATTTT. The full variable domain, with the rest looked up from reference TRBV19 and TRBJ2-3, is DGGITQSPKYLFRKEGQNVTLSCEQNLNHDAMYWYRQDPGQGLRLIYYSQIVNDFQKGDIAEGYSVSREKKESFPLTVTSAQKNPTAFYLCASSKMLEVADTQYFGPGTRLTVL.

V usage is TRBV11-2 and J usage is TRBJ2-7; D unresolved. Germline V lookup: CDR1 SGHAT, CDR2 FQNNGV. This CDR3 is 13 amino acids long. Between the trimmed V and J ends, which lost 5 bases and 0 bases, there was a span of 8 bases. The CDR3 nucleotides are TGTGCCAGCAGCCCCACAGTCTCCTACGAGCAGTACTTC. Translating gives CASSPTVSYEQYF.

This clonotype occurred many times. The chain uses TRBV5-1 and TRBJ2-3; TRBD2 agrees at 11 bases. The J segment lost 5 bases and the V segment lost 2 bases, leaving 1 base of the junction unmatched. The germline gives CDR1 SGHRS, CDR2 YFSETQ. CDR3 length: 14 residues. The CDR3 coding sequence is TGCGCCAGCAGCTTTCTAGCGGGGGGAGATACGCAGTATTTT. Its translation: CASSFLAGGDTQYF.

The rearrangement uses TRBV20-1 and TRBJ2-7; D is unresolved. V lost 7 bases and J lost 3, with 7 bases in between. The germline V gene encodes CDR1 DFQATT and CDR2 SNEGSKA (reference sequence). This CDR3 has 10 amino acids. The CDR3 DNA is TGCAGTGTCCTGAACTACGAGCAGTACTTC. Amino acid sequence: CSVLNYEQYF.

The J gene is TRBJ2-3, the V gene TRBV5-1; 11 bases agree with TRBD2. After removal of 2 bases from V and 2 bases from J, the junction contained 7 bases not matched to a gene. Germline CDR1 is SGHRS and CDR2 is YFSETQ. The CDR3 extends over 17 amino acids. The CDR3 spells CASSLKTSGALTDTQYF. As DNA, the CDR3 is TGCGCCAGCAGCTTAAAGACTAGCGGGGCACTCACAGATACGCAGTATTTT.

This clonotype has only a few counts. CDR3 nucleotide sequence: TGCGCCAGCAGCTTTACAGGGGGCGGTAGTCCGAGTCCGGCTTTCTTT. Residues: CASSFTGGGSPSPAFF. The gene calls are TRBV5-1 and TRBJ1-1, with 9 bases identical to TRBD1. J lost 11 bases, V lost 2 bases, and 16 bases had no gene match. CDR3 length equals 16 residues. The germline V gene encodes CDR1 SGHRS and CDR2 YFSETQ.

The rearrangement uses TRBV5-1 and TRBJ2-5; D possibly matches TRBD1 or TRBD2 (5 bases each). The ends were cut back, 2 bases at V and 5 bases at J, with 16 bases in the middle. Per germline, CDR1 SGHRS and CDR2 YFSETQ. The CDR3 is 15 amino acids. CDR3 DNA: TGCGCCAGCAGCTTAAGGGGAAATGAGGGGGAGACCCAGTACTTC. It yields the protein CASSLRGNEGETQYF.

This clonotype was seen only once. The junction departs from the called germline gene at one end, perhaps through a read error. The V call is TRBV10-3, the J call TRBJ2-7; D perhaps matches TRBD2 (5 bases). This CDR3 has 12 residues. Germline CDR1 ENHRY, CDR2 SYGVKD. CDR3 in amino acids: CAISTGLGLWDF. CDR3 bases: TGTGCCATCAGTACTGGACTTGGGTTGTGGGACTTC.

This clonotype was found a few times. The chain joins TRBV6-5 to TRBJ1-1; D gene unclear. Trimming pared 7 bases from V and 3 bases from J, leaving 6 bases between. This CDR3 region has 11 residues. Germline V gives CDR1 MNHEY, CDR2 SVGAGI. CDR3 nucleotide sequence: TGTGCCAGCACCAAATACACTGAAGCTTTCTTT. Its translation: CASTKYTEAFF.

The sample holds a few counts of this clonotype. This chain uses TRBV4-1 with TRBJ2-1; D unresolved. This CDR3 spans 17 amino acids. The V end was cut by 3 bases, the J end by 0 bases, with 15 bases between. Per the germline V gene, CDR1 is MGHRA and CDR2 is YSYEKL. The CDR3 region has the DNA TGCGCCAGCAGCCAGCGAGATCTCGGTTTCTCCTACAATGAGCAGTTCTTC. Its protein product is CASSQRDLGFSYNEQFF.

This chain joins TRBV27 and TRBJ2-5; 8 bases match TRBD2. V was clipped by 6 bases and J by 4 bases; unmatched bases: 4. Germline V lookup: CDR1 MNHEY, CDR2 SMNVEV (reference sequence). This CDR3 has 13 amino acids. CDR3 amino acids: CASSFSGVETQYF. In DNA, the CDR3 is TGTGCCAGCAGCTTTAGCGGGGTAGAGACCCAGTACTTC.

This clonotype was picked up a small number of times. The rearrangement uses TRBV7-9 and TRBJ2-7, with D possibly being TRBD2 (5 bases). Trimming left V 3 bases short and J 5 bases short, with 8 bases between. CDR3 length: 12 residues. CDR1 and CDR2 (germline): SEHNR, FQNEAQ (reference sequence). The CDR3 spells CASSFDYHEQYF. DNA for the CDR3: TGTGCCAGCAGCTTTGACTACCACGAGCAGTACTTC.

This clonotype was recorded a few times. V usage is TRBV19 and J usage is TRBJ2-3; unclear D gene. V lost 1 base to trimming and J lost 2 bases, with 10 bases between them. Looked up from germline, CDR1 is LNHDA and CDR2 is SQIVND (reference sequence). CDR3 length: 15 amino acids. The CDR3 DNA reads TGTGCCAGTAGTATAGCCGGCCGATTCACAGATACGCAGTATTTT. Its protein product is CASSIAGRFTDTQYF.

This clonotype was recorded many times. The rearrangement links TRBV28 to TRBJ2-2; D gene unclear. From germline, CDR1 is MDHEN and CDR2 SYDVKM. This CDR3 comprises 13 residues. Trimming left V 2 bases short and J 6 bases short, with 7 bases between. CDR3 region: CASSLGVPGELFF. DNA of the CDR3: TGTGCCAGCAGTTTAGGGGTTCCCGGGGAGCTGTTTTTT. The whole variable domain, filled in from reference TRBV28 and TRBJ2-2, reads DVKVTQSSRYLVKRTGEKVFLECVQDMDHENMFWYRQDPGLGLRLIYFSYDVKMKEKGDIPEGYSVSREKKERFSLILESASTNQTSMYLCASSLGVPGELFFGEGSRLTVL.

V and J are TRBV19 and TRBJ2-1; TRBD2 matches at 10 bases. The J segment lost 5 bases and the V segment lost 6 bases, leaving 7 bases of the junction unmatched. Germline CDR1 reads LNHDA; CDR2 reads SQIVND (reference sequence). The CDR3 runs to 15 residues. The CDR3 region is CASRLERGGHNEQFF. The CDR3 DNA is TGTGCCAGTAGGCTGGAGCGGGGGGGCCACAATGAGCAGTTCTTC.

The V gene is TRBV6-1, the J gene TRBJ2-7; a weak D match, TRBD1 (5 bases). Germline lookup yields CDR1 MNHNS and CDR2 SASEGT. This CDR3 contains 12 residues. V was trimmed by 6 bases and J by 3 bases, leaving 9 bases between them. As DNA, the CDR3 is TGTGCCAGCAGCGACAGCAACTACGAGCAGTACGTC. It codes for CASSDSNYEQYV.

Only a few counts were recorded for this clonotype. The chain links TRBV6-6 to TRBJ1-1, with TRBD1 identical over 7 bases. CDR1 is MNHNY and CDR2 is SVGAGI in the germline V gene (reference sequence). Unmatched junction bases numbered 6, after V lost 6 bases and J lost 5 bases. The length of the CDR3 is 13 residues. The CDR3: CASRAKQGTEAFF. The CDR3 DNA reads as TGTGCCAGCAGGGCGAAACAGGGGACTGAAGCTTTCTTT.

The CDR3, as DNA: TGTGCCAGCAGCAAACCCGGGACGGGGAGCTCCTACGAGCAGTACGTC. Translating it yields CASSKPGTGSSYEQYV. This chain joins TRBV21-1 and TRBJ2-7; the D call TRBD1 from the table was never checked on the DNA. TRBV21-1 is a documented pseudogene. The CDR3 is 16 amino acids.

V gene TRBV6-4 combines with J gene TRBJ1-5; D is possibly TRBD1 (5 bases). Trimming pared 3 bases from V and 4 bases from J, leaving 7 bases between. Germline CDR1 MRHNA, CDR2 SNTAGT. This CDR3 is 13 amino acids long. The CDR3 sequence: CASSEQENQPQHF. As DNA, the CDR3 is TGTGCCAGCAGTGAACAGGAGAATCAGCCCCAGCATTTT.

The chain carries TRBV12-3 or TRBV12-4 and TRBJ1-3; D not certain. This CDR3 region has 11 residues. The ends were cut back, 7 bases at V and 3 bases at J, with 4 bases in the middle. CDR3 DNA sequence: TGTGCCAGCAATGGTGGAAACACCATATATTTT. Translating it yields CASNGGNTIYF.

This chain links TRBV7-2 with TRBJ2-1; 7 bases are a match to TRBD1. Germline V lookup: CDR1 SGHTA, CDR2 FQGNSA. V was pared by 5 bases and J by 7 bases, with 5 bases of the junction left unmatched. CDR3 length: 13 amino acids. The CDR3 DNA follows: TGTGCCAGCAGCGCCCAGGGGGTTAATGAGCAGTTCTTC. This codes for CASSAQGVNEQFF.